This note documents a single TCR beta chain sequence. Its matching antigen is unknown. This sample is part of a study of response to subunit inactivated influenza vaccine. Notes on the study in general: New T cells are recruited in small numbers by each seasonal influenza vaccination, according to the authors' suggestion.

TCRdb independently ran MiXCR on the RT-PCR reads; one entry per CDR3 protein. The sample has about 520,000 distinct CDR3 sequences, under 8.5% seen once. CDR3 length: 13 amino acids. In germline, CDR1 is SNHLY, CDR2 FYNNEI. Trimming removed 7 bases at V and 8 bases at J, with 12 bases between. The input for sequencing was PBMCs from blood, taken 23 to 25 months after vaccination. The chain combines TRBV2 with TRBJ1-6; no firm D call. This TCR derives from a man between 50 and 75 years old who received an inactivated influenza vaccine. The CDR3 DNA reads TGTGCCAGCAACCCACTCCGGGATTCACCCCTCCACTTT. It codes for CASNPLRDSPLHF.